What follows are 10 T cell receptor beta chains derived from one specimen sequenced in a study of shared clonotypes between healthy human individuals. Libraries were prepared by immunoSEQ multiplex PCR; TCRdb keeps only in-frame clonotypes and omits some of them. The sample carries about 960,000 clones, 70% to 85% recorded once. The sequencing input was memory CD4+ T cells sorted from blood. Subset denoted: CD45RA-negative fraction. The source of these receptors is a young man in good health.

The genes are TRBV7-2 and TRBJ2-7, with D perhaps given as TRBD1 or TRBD2 (5 bases each). The germline CDR1 and CDR2 sequences are SGHTA and FQGNSA. Trimming took 5 bases from V and 3 from J, leaving 14 bases between them. CDR3 length: 14 residues. In nucleotides, the CDR3 is TGTGCCAGCAGCCAGGGCAGCGGAGGCTACGAGCAGTACTTC. Protein product: CASSQGSGGYEQYF.

This clone is a singleton in its sample. The chain links TRBV7-2 to TRBJ2-5; weak D call: TRBD2 (5 bases). Germline-derived CDR1 and CDR2 are SGHTA and FQGNSA. V was shortened by 2 bases and J by 3 bases, with 7 bases between the two germline ends. This CDR3 is 13 amino acids long. In DNA form, the CDR3 reads TGTGCCAGCAGCTTATTCGGGAAAGAGACCCAGTACTTC. Translated, it gives CASSLFGKETQYF.

As regards this clone: This same CDR3 is encoded by further DNA sequences in the sample. This sequence joins TRBV5-6 and TRBJ1-6; possibly TRBD1 for D (6 bases). The V end was cut by 0 bases, the J end by 7 bases, with 8 bases between. The CDR3 extends over 14 amino acids. Germline lookup yields CDR1 SGHDT and CDR2 YYEEEE. CDR3 in amino acids: CASSLGRGNSPLHF. The CDR3 nucleotides are TGTGCCAGCAGCTTGGGCAGGGGAAATTCACCCCTCCACTTT.

The CDR3 protein is CASSWGLSTDTQYF. In DNA, the CDR3 is TGTGCCAGCAGCTGGGGACTTAGCACAGATACGCAGTATTTT. This chain joins TRBV7-2 and TRBJ2-3; D is possibly TRBD2 (6 bases). The germline gives CDR1 SGHTA, CDR2 FQGNSA. Trimming shortened V by 4 bases and J by 0 bases, and 8 bases separated the two germline ends. The CDR3 totals 14 residues.

This clone has just a few counts. The chain has TRBV30 and TRBJ1-2, with TRBD1 matching 8 bases. Germline loops: CDR1 GTSNPN, CDR2 SVGIG (reference sequence). Trimming at V came to 4 bases and at J to 4 bases, leaving 5 bases not matched to a gene. The CDR3 covers 13 residues. This CDR3 is CAWTPRGLYGYTF. The DNA for the CDR3 is TGTGCCTGGACACCCAGGGGGCTCTATGGCTACACCTTC.

The rearrangement links TRBV28 to TRBJ1-5; possible D gene TRBD1, 5 bases. Germline CDR1 MDHEN, CDR2 SYDVKM. Trimming took off 8 bases at V and 7 bases at J, with 12 bases between the two ends. There are 12 residues in the CDR3. The CDR3 is CASGGTQQPQHF. The DNA of the CDR3 is TGTGCCAGCGGGGGGACGCAGCAGCCCCAGCATTTT.

This clone appeared a single time. J is TRBJ2-2 and V is TRBV5-4, with D possibly TRBD2 on 6 matching bases. The CDR3 totals 17 residues. Germline V gene data show CDR1 as SGHNT and CDR2 as YYREEE (reference sequence). Trimming pared 1 base from V and 1 base from J, leaving 14 bases between. The CDR3 DNA is TGTGCCAGCAGCTTGCCCCGTGGGGGAGGGAACACCGGGGAGCTGTTTTTT. Residues: CASSLPRGGGNTGELFF.

The chain joins TRBV15 to TRBJ2-3; 10 bases line up with TRBD2. Looked up from germline, CDR1 is LNHNV and CDR2 is YYDKDF (reference sequence). Trimming cost V 1 base and J 3 bases; bases outside gene matches: 16. There are 20 residues in the CDR3. CDR3 loop: CATSRGLAGAGGSGTDTQYF. CDR3 DNA: TGTGCCACCAGCAGAGGTCTAGCGGGAGCTGGCGGATCCGGGACAGATACGCAGTATTTT.

As to this clone: Other DNA sequences in this specimen translate into the identical CDR3. The gene calls are TRBV6-5 and TRBJ2-7, with 8 bases that match TRBD1. With V trimmed by 5 bases and J by 0 bases, 3 bases remained unmatched. In germline, CDR1 is MNHEY, CDR2 SVGAGI. The CDR3 length is 14 residues. In nucleotides, the CDR3 is TGTGCCAGCAGTACTGGGACAGGCTCCTACGAGCAGTACTTC. Protein sequence: CASSTGTGSYEQYF.

Comments on this clone: The sample carries other DNA sequences with the same CDR3. The chain uses TRBV10-3 and TRBJ2-3; D call uncertain. Trimming removed 6 bases from V and 3 bases from J, with 4 bases in between. The germline CDR1 and CDR2 sequences are ENHRY and SYGVKD. This CDR3 is built from 11 residues. Here the CDR3 reads CAISATDTQYF. CDR3 DNA sequence: TGTGCCATCAGCGCAACAGATACGCAGTATTTT.